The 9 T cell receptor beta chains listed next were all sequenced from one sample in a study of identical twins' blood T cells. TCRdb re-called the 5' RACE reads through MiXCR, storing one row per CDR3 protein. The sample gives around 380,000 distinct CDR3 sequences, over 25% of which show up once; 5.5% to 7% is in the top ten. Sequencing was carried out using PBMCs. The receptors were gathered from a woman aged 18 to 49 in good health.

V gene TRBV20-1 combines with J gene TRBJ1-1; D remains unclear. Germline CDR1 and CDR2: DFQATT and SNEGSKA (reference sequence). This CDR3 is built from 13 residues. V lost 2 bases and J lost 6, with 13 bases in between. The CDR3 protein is CSARTNPDAEAFF. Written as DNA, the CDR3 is TGCAGTGCTAGAACAAACCCCGACGCTGAAGCTTTCTTT.

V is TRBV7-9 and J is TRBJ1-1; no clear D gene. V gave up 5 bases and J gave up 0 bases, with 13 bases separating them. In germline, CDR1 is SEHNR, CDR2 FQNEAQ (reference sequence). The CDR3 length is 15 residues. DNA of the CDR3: TGTGCCAGCAGCCCGCGAGGAGGGATGAACACTGAAGCTTTCTTT. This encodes CASSPRGGMNTEAFF.

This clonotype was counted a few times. CDR3 bases: TGTGCCAGCAGCCCGTGGACAGCAACTAATGAAAAACTGTTTTTT. Its translation is CASSPWTATNEKLFF. The V call is TRBV3-1, the J call TRBJ1-4; possible D gene TRBD1, 6 bases. This CDR3 has 15 residues. CDR1 is LGHDT and CDR2 is YNNKEL in the germline V gene (reference sequence). The V end lost 4 bases, the J end lost 0 bases, and 9 bases lay between the germline ends. Full variable domain (rest looked up from reference TRBV3-1 and TRBJ1-4): DTAVSQTPKYLVTQMGNDKSIKCEQNLGHDTMYWYKQDSKKFLKIMFSYNNKELIINETVPNRFSPKSPDKAHLNLHINSLELGDSAVYFCASSPWTATNEKLFFGSGTQLSVL.

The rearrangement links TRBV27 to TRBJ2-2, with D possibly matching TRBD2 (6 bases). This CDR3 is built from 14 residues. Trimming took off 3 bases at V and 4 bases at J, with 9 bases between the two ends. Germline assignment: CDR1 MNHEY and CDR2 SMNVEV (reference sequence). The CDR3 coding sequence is TGTGCCAGCAGTTTGATGGGGGGCACCGGGGAGCTGTTTTTT. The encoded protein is CASSLMGGTGELFF.

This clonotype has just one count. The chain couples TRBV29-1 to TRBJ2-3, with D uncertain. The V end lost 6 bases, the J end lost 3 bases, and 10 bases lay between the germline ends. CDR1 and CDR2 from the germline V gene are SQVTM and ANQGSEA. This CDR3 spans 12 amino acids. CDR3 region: CSVREATDTQYF. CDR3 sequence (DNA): TGCAGCGTGAGAGAGGCGACAGATACGCAGTATTTT.

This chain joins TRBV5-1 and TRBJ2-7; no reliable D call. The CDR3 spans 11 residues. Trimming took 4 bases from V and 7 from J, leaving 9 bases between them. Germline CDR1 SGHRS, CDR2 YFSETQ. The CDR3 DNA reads TGCGCCAGCAGCGTTGAGGAGGAGCAGTACTTC. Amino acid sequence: CASSVEEEQYF.

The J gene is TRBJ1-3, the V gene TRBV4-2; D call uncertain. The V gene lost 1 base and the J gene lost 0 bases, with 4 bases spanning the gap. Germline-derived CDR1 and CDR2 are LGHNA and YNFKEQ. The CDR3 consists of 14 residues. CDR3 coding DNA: TGTGCCAGCAGCCAAGGACTCTCTGGAAACACCATATATTTT. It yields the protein CASSQGLSGNTIYF.

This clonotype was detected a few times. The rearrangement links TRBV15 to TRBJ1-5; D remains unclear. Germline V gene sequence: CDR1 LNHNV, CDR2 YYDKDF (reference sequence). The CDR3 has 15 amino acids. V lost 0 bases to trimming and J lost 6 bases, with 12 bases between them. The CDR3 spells CATSREDRMSQPQHF. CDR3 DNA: TGTGCCACCAGCAGAGAGGATCGTATGAGTCAGCCCCAGCATTTT. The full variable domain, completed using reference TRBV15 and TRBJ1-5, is DAMVIQNPRYQVTQFGKPVTLSCSQTLNHNVMYWYQQKSSQAPKLLFHYYDKDFNNEADTPDNFQSRRPNTSFCFLDIRSPGLGDTAMYLCATSREDRMSQPQHFGDGTRLSIL.

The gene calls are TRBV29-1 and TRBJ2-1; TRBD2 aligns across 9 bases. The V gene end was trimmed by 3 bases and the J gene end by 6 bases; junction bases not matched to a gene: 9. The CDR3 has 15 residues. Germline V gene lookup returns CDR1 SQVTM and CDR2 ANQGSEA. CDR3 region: CSVEGMRGGRNEQFF. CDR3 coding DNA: TGCAGCGTTGAGGGTATGCGGGGGGGACGCAATGAGCAGTTCTTC.